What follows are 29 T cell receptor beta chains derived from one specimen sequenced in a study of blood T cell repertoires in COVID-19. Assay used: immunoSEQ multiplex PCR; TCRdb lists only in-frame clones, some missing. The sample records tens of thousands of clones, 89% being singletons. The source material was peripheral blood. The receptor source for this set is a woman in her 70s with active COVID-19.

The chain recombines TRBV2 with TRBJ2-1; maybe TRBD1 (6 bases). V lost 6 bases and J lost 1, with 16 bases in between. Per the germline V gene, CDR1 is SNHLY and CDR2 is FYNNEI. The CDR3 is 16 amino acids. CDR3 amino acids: CASRATGFYSYNEQFF. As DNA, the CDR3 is TGTGCCAGCAGGGCCACAGGGTTTTATTCCTACAATGAGCAGTTCTTC.

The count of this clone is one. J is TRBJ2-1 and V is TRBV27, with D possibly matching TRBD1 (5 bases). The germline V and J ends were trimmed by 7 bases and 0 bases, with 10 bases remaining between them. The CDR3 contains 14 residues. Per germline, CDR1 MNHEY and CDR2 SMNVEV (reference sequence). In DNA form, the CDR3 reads TGTGCCAGCACCTCGACAGCCTCCTACAATGAGCAGTTCTTC. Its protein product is CASTSTASYNEQFF.

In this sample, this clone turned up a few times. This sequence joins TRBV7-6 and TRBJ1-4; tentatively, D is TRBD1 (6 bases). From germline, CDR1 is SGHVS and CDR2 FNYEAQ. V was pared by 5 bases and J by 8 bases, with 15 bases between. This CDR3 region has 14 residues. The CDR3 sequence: CASSLTVRGEKLFF. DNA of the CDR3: TGTGCCAGCAGCCTAACAGTAAGGGGGGAAAAACTGTTTTTT.

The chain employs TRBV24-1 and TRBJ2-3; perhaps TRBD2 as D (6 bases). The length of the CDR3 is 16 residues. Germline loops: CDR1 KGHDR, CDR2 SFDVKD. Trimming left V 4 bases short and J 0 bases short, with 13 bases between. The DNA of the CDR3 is TGTGCCACCAGTGACACCGGGACTTCTAGCACAGATACGCAGTATTTT. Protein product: CATSDTGTSSTDTQYF.

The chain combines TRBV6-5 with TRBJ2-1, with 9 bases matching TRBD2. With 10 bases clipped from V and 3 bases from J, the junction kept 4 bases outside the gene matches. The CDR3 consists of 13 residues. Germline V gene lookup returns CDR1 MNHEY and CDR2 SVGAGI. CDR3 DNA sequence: TGTGCCACGGGACTAGCTCGCTACAATGAGCAGTTCTTC. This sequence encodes CATGLARYNEQFF.

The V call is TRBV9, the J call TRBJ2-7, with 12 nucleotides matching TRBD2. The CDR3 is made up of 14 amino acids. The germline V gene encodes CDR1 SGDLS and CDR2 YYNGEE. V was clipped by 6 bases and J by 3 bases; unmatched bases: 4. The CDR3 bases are TGTGCCAGCACCCGACTAGCGGGGGACTACGAGCAGTACTTC. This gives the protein CASTRLAGDYEQYF. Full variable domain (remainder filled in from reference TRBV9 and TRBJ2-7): DSGVTQTPKHLITATGQRVTLRCSPRSGDLSVYWYQQSLDQGLQFLIQYYNGEERAKGNILERFSAQQFPDLHSELNLSSLELGDSALYFCASTRLAGDYEQYFGPGTRLTVT.

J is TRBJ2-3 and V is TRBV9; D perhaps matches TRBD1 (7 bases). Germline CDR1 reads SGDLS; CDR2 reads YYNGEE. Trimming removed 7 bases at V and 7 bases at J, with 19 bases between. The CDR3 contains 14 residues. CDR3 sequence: CASSQGGIDNTQYF. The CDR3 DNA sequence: TGTGCCAGCTCCCAGGGGGGAATCGATAATACGCAGTATTTT.

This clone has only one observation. CDR3 in amino acids: CASSWTSYEQYF. Written as DNA, the CDR3 is TGTGCCAGCAGCTGGACTAGCTACGAGCAGTACTTC. V is TRBV5-6 and J is TRBJ2-7; TRBD2 aligns across 7 bases. CDR3 size: 12 residues. Germline V gives CDR1 SGHDT, CDR2 YYEEEE. J gave up 3 bases and V 3 bases, and 0 bases lay outside the gene matches.

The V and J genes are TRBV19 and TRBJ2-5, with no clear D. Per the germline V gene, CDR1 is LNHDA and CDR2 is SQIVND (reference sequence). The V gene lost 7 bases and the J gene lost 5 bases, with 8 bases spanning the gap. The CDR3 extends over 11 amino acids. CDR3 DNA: TGTGCCAGTACCTTCGGGGAGACCCAGTACTTC. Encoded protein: CASTFGETQYF.

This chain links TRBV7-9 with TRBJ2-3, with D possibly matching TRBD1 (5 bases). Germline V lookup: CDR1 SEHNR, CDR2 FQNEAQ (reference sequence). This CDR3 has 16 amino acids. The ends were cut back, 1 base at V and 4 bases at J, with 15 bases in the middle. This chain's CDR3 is CASSLGQGRFADTQYF. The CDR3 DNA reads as TGTGCCAGCAGCTTAGGTCAGGGAAGGTTCGCAGATACGCAGTATTTT.

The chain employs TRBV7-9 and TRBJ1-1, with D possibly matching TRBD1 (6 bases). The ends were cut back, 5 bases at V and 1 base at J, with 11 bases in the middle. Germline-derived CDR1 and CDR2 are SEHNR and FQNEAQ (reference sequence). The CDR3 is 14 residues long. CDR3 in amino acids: CASSPGHQNTEAFF. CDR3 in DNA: TGTGCCAGCAGCCCGGGACACCAGAACACTGAAGCTTTCTTT.

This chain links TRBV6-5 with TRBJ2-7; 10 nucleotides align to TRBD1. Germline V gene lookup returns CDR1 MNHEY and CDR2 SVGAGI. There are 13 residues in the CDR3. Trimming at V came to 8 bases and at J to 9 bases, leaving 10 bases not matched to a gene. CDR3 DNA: TGTGCCAGCGGGAGACAGGGGGCGGGAAGGCAGTACTTC. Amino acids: CASGRQGAGRQYF.

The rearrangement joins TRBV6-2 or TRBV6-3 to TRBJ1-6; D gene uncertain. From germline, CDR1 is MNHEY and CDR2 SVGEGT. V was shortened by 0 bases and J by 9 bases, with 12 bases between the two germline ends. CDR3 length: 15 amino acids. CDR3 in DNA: TGTGCCAGCAGTTACTCTGAGGGTCCTATTTCACCCCTCCACTTT. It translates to CASSYSEGPISPLHF.

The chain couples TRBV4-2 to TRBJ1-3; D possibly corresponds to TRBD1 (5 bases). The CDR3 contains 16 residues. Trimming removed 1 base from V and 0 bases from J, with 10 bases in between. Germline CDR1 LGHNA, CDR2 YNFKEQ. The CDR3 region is CASSQADSASGNTIYF. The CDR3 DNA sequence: TGTGCCAGCAGCCAAGCCGACAGTGCCTCTGGAAACACCATATATTTT.

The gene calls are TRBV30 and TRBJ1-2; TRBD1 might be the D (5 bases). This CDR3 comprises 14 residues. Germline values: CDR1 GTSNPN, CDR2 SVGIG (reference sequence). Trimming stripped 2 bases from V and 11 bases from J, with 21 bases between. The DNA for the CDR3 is TGTGCCTGGAGTCTTCCCGGGACGGTGGAGGGGTACACCTTC. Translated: CAWSLPGTVEGYTF.

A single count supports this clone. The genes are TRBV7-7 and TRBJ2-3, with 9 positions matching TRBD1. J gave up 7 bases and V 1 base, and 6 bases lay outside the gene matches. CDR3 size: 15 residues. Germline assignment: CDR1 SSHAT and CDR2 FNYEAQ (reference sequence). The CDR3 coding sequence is TGTGCCAGCAGCTTAGGGACAGGGGTTTTTAATACGCAGTATTTT. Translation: CASSLGTGVFNTQYF.

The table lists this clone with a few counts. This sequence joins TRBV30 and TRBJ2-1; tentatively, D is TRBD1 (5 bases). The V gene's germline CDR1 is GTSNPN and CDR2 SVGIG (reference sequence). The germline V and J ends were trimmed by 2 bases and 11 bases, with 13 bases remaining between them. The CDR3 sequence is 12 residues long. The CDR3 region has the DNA TGTGCCTGGAGTACGGGTGCAGGGAAGCAGTTCTTC. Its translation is CAWSTGAGKQFF.

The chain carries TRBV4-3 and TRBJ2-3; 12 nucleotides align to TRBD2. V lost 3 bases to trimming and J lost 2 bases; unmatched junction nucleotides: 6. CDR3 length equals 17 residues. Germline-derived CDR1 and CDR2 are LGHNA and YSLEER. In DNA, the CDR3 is TGCGCCAGCAGCCACTATGCTAGCGGGGGGGCCACAGATACGCAGTATTTT. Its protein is CASSHYASGGATDTQYF.

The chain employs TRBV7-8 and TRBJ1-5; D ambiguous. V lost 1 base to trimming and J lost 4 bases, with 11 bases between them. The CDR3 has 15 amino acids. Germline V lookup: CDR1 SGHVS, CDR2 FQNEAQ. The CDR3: CASSLGPTRNQPQHF. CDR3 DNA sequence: TGTGCCAGCAGCTTAGGGCCGACCAGGAATCAGCCCCAGCATTTT. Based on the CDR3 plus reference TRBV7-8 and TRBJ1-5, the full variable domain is GAGVSQSPRYKVAKRGQDVALRCDPISGHVSLFWYQQALGQGPEFLTYFQNEAQLDKSGLPSDRFFAERPEGSVSTLKIQRTQQEDSAVYLCASSLGPTRNQPQHFGDGTRLSIL.

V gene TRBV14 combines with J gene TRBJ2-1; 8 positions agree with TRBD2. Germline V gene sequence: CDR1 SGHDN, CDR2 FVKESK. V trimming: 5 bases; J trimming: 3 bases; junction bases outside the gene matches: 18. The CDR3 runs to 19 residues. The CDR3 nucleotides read TGTGCCAGCAGCTCAGGGGTGCGCTTGATTAGCGGGGTCTACAATGAGCAGTTCTTC. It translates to CASSSGVRLISGVYNEQFF. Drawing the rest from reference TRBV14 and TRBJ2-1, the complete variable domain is EAGVTQFPSHSVIEKGQTVTLRCDPISGHDNLYWYRRVMGKEIKFLLHFVKESKQDESGMPNNRFLAERTGGTYSTLKVQPAELEDSGVYFCASSSGVRLISGVYNEQFFGPGTRLTVL.

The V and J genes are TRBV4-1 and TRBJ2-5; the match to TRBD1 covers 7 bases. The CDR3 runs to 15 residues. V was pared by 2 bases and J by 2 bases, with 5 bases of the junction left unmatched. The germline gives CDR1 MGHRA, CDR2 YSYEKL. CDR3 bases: TGCGCCAGCAGCCAAAGATCGGGACAGCAAGAGACCCAGTACTTC. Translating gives CASSQRSGQQETQYF.

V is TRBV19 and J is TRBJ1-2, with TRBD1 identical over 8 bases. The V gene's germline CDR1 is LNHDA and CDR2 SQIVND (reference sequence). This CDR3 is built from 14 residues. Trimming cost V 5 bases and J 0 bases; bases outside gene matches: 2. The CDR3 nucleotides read TGTGCCAGTAGTGTACAGGGGGCTAACTATGGCTACACCTTC. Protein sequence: CASSVQGANYGYTF.

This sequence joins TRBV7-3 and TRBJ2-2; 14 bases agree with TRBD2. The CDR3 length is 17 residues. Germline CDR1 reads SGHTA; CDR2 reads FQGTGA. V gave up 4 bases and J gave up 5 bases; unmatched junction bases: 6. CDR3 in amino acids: CASSSGLAGGRTGELFF. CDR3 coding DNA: TGTGCCAGCAGCTCCGGACTAGCGGGAGGAAGAACCGGGGAGCTGTTTTTT.

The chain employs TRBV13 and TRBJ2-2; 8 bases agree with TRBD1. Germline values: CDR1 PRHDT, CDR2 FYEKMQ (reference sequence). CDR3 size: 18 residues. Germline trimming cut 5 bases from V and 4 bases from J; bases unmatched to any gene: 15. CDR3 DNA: TGTGCCAGCAGCCGTGGGCCCACAGGGGGGCTGACCACCGGGGAGCTGTTTTTT. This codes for CASSRGPTGGLTTGELFF.

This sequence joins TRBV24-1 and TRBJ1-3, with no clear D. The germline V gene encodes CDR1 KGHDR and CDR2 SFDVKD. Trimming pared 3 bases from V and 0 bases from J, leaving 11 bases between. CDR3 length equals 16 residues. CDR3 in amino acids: CATSDHKAGSGNTIYF. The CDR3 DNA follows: TGTGCCACCAGTGATCACAAAGCGGGCTCTGGAAACACCATATATTTT.

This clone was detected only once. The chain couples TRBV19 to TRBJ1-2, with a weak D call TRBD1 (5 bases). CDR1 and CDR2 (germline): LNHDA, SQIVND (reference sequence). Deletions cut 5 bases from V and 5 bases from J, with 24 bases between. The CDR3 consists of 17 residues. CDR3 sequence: CASSDTPGTGIWYGYTF. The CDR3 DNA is TGTGCCAGTAGTGACACGCCCGGGACTGGGATATGGTATGGCTACACCTTC.

The CDR3 DNA sequence: TGTGCCAGCAGTTACCCAACAGATACGCAGTATTTT. Translating gives CASSYPTDTQYF. This chain links TRBV6-2 or TRBV6-3 with TRBJ2-3; D remains unclear. Germline V lookup: CDR1 MNHEY, CDR2 SVGEGT. V shed 2 bases and J shed 3 bases, with 3 bases lying between them. The CDR3 sequence is 12 residues long.

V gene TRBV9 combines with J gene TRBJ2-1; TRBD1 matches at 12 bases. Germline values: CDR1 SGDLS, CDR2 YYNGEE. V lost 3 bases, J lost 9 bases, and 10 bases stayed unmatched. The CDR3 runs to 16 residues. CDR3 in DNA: TGTGCCAGCAGCGCCCGCCGGGACAGGGGGCGAGGTGAGCAGTTCTTC. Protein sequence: CASSARRDRGRGEQFF.

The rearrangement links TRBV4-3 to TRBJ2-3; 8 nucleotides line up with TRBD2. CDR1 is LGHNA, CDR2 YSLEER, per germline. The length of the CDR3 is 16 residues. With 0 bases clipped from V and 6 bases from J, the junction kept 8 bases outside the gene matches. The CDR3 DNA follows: TGCGCCAGCAGCCAAGAAGATCGGGGGGGCGTCGATACGCAGTATTTT. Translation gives CASSQEDRGGVDTQYF.